Following are 15 T cell receptor beta chains from one sample sequenced in a study of T cell responses to AZD1222 COVID-19 vaccine (dated by TCRdb to about 2021). Interpreted using the paper, the time point label stands for: baseline before first vaccination. The library was generated by the immunoSEQ multiplex PCR assay. The table comes from immuneACCESS by way of TCRdb, which keeps in-frame sequences with V and J called. Part of the clones is missing from these tables; in studies checked, under half for an unresolved V gene and the rest for unknown reasons. The sample records 110,000 or so clones, around 93% of which are singletons. The ten largest clones take up over 6.5% of the sample. Sequenced here: peripheral blood, sampled on day 0 of AZD1222 vaccination. These receptor sequences come from an adult in good health.

The chain carries TRBV19 and TRBJ1-3; D gene uncertain. Trimming pared 3 bases from V and 4 bases from J, leaving 13 bases between. Per the germline V gene, CDR1 is LNHDA and CDR2 is SQIVND (reference sequence). This CDR3 has 15 residues. CDR3 sequence reads: CASSMSVSLGNTIYF. The CDR3 region has the DNA TGTGCCAGTAGTATGTCAGTGAGCCTCGGAAACACCATATATTTT.

V and J are TRBV7-6 and TRBJ2-7; D unclear. The V end was cut by 4 bases, the J end by 2 bases, with 15 bases between. The length of the CDR3 is 15 residues. Germline CDR1 reads SGHVS; CDR2 reads FNYEAQ. CDR3 residues: CASSSHLDGTYEQYF. The CDR3 bases are TGTGCCAGCAGCTCCCACCTAGACGGAACCTACGAGCAGTACTTC.

CDR3 residues: CASSQALGTEDEKLFF. The CDR3 bases are TGCGCCAGCAGCCAGGCTCTCGGGACAGAGGATGAAAAACTGTTTTTT. The J gene is TRBJ1-4, the V gene TRBV4-3, with 7 positions matching TRBD1. There are 16 residues in the CDR3. Germline V CDR1 and CDR2: LGHNA, YSLEER. The ends lost 3 bases at V and 6 bases at J; junction bases unmatched: 10.

The CDR3 DNA is TGTGCCTGCTATGGGGGAAACTATGGCTACACCTTC. Translated, it gives CACYGGNYGYTF. This chain joins TRBV30 and TRBJ1-2; tentatively, D is TRBD1 (5 bases). V was trimmed by 6 bases and J by 2 bases, leaving 10 bases between them. The germline CDR1 and CDR2 sequences are GTSNPN and SVGIG (reference sequence). The CDR3 is 12 residues long.

This chain joins TRBV7-2 and TRBJ2-5; perhaps TRBD1 as D (5 bases). The CDR3 covers 13 residues. Germline assignment: CDR1 SGHTA and CDR2 FQGNSA. Trimming took off 2 bases at V and 2 bases at J, with 6 bases between the two ends. CDR3 protein: CASSLPGQETQYF. CDR3 in DNA: TGTGCCAGCAGCTTACCAGGGCAAGAGACCCAGTACTTC.

J is TRBJ2-1 and V is TRBV18, with D possibly being TRBD1 (5 bases). Germline lookup yields CDR1 KGHSH and CDR2 LQKENI. Trimming took off 2 bases at V and 14 bases at J, with 25 bases between the two ends. The CDR3 length is 16 residues. The CDR3 protein is CASSPKRGKTPLIEFF. The CDR3 bases are TGTGCCAGCTCACCAAAAAGGGGTAAGACGCCACTCATAGAGTTCTTC.

The chain uses TRBV6-5 and TRBJ2-7; D may be TRBD1 (5 bases). This CDR3 spans 13 amino acids. In germline, CDR1 is MNHEY, CDR2 SVGAGI. Trimming removed 11 bases from V and 2 bases from J, with 16 bases in between. The CDR3 coding sequence is TGTGCCGCAACCAAAACAGGAACCTACGAGCAGTACTTC. Translating it yields CAATKTGTYEQYF.

This clone showed up just once. The chain combines TRBV6-5 with TRBJ1-2; D uncertain. Germline CDR1 reads MNHEY; CDR2 reads SVGAGI. V lost 0 bases, J lost 6 bases, and 8 bases lay in between. The CDR3 has 13 residues. The CDR3 DNA sequence: TGTGCCAGCAGTTACTCGGGCGATAATGGCTACACCTTC. It translates to CASSYSGDNGYTF.

This chain uses TRBV2 with TRBJ1-1; 7 nucleotides match TRBD1. The V segment lost 6 bases and the J segment 4 bases; nucleotides outside the gene matches: 8. The CDR3 is 14 amino acids. CDR1 is SNHLY, CDR2 FYNNEI, per germline. The CDR3 protein is CASSVEGAGTEAFF. CDR3 coding DNA: TGTGCCAGCAGCGTAGAGGGGGCCGGCACTGAAGCTTTCTTT.

This chain uses TRBV19 with TRBJ1-3; no clear D. Between the trimmed V and J ends, which lost 6 bases and 0 bases, there was a span of 9 bases. Germline CDR1 and CDR2: LNHDA and SQIVND (reference sequence). The CDR3 has 14 residues. CDR3 in amino acids: CASRSISSGNTIYF. The CDR3 coding sequence is TGTGCCAGTAGGAGCATCTCCTCTGGAAACACCATATATTTT.

V is TRBV28 and J is TRBJ1-5, with D uncertain. V was pared by 6 bases and J by 1 base, with 22 bases between. The germline V gene has CDR1 MDHEN and CDR2 SYDVKM. CDR3 length equals 18 residues. CDR3 residues: CASSLYALLMGSNQPQHF. The CDR3 nucleotides are TGTGCCAGCAGCCTTTATGCCCTACTCATGGGGAGCAATCAGCCCCAGCATTTT.

The rearrangement links TRBV9 to TRBJ1-1; D is unclear. The CDR3 is 13 amino acids. V was clipped by 4 bases and J by 0 bases, with 7 bases between them. CDR1 is SGDLS, CDR2 YYNGEE, per germline. The CDR3 DNA sequence: TGTGCCAGCAGCAAAGGATTGAACACTGAAGCTTTCTTT. As protein: CASSKGLNTEAFF.

The chain employs TRBV5-6 and TRBJ1-2, with D hard to call. Per germline, CDR1 SGHDT and CDR2 YYEEEE. CDR3 length: 13 amino acids. Between the trimmed V and J ends, which lost 7 bases and 0 bases, there was a span of 10 bases. Written as DNA, the CDR3 is TGTGCCAGCGGTAGAGCAACTAACTATGGCTACACCTTC. Residues: CASGRATNYGYTF.

This chain uses TRBV19 with TRBJ1-1, with a weak D call TRBD1 (5 bases). Germline values: CDR1 LNHDA, CDR2 SQIVND (reference sequence). Trimming stripped 0 bases from V and 0 bases from J, with 14 bases between. This CDR3 spans 17 amino acids. The CDR3 nucleotides read TGTGCCAGTAGTATAGATCGCGAAGGGACCATGAACACTGAAGCTTTCTTT. As protein: CASSIDREGTMNTEAFF.

The genes are TRBV6-5 and TRBJ2-1; D perhaps matches TRBD1 (5 bases). The CDR3 runs 15 residues. CDR1 MNHEY and CDR2 SVGAGI come from the germline V gene. Trimming removed 2 bases at V and 2 bases at J, with 10 bases between. The CDR3, as DNA: TGTGCCAGCAGTTACAGGGGCGCGGCCTACAATGAGCAGTTCTTC. Protein product: CASSYRGAAYNEQFF.